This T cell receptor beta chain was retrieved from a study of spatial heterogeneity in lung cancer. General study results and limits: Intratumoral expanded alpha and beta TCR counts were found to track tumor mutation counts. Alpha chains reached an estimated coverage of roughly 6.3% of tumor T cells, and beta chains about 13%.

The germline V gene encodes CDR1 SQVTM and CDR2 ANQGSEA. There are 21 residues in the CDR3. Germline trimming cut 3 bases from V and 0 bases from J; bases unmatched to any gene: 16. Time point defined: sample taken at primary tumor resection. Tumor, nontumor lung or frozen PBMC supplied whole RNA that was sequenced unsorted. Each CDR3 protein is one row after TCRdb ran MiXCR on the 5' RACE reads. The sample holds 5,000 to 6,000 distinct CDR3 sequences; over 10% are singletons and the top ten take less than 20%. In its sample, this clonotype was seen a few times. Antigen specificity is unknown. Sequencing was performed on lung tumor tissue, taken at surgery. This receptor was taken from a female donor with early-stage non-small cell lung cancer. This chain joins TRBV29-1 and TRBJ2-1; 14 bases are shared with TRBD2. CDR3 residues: CSVDPAGPGLAGGYSYNEQFF. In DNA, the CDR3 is TGCAGCGTTGATCCGGCCGGGCCAGGACTAGCGGGAGGTTACTCCTACAATGAGCAGTTCTTC.